The following is a TCR beta chain sequence with its context. CDR3 length: 12 residues. CDR1 and CDR2 (germline): LGHDT, YNNKEL (reference sequence). Between the trimmed V and J ends, which lost 7 bases and 10 bases, there was a span of 14 bases. This sample was taken from a study of blood T cell repertoires in COVID-19. Study details: Sample material is recorded as cDNA or gDNA derived from T cells, B-cell-depleted T cells, or PBMCs.

As originally analysed: It was from reference gene primer amplification that nucleated cell counts were estimated. Produced via immunoSEQ multiplex PCR; TCRdb's table is partial and in-frame only. V, J and clone size derive from that table, while D and trimming were established from the DNA sequence. Of 25,000 to 30,000 clones listed, 85% to 90% are singletons. The TCR was taken from a human donor in a cohort sampled during active COVID-19. Source material: peripheral blood. The chain uses TRBV3-1 (or the pseudogene TRBV3-2) and TRBJ1-5; D call uncertain. CDR3 in DNA: TGTGCCAGCACCATACACCTGTATCCCCAGCATTTT. It translates to CASTIHLYPQHF.